This T cell receptor (beta chain) is from a study of blood T cell repertoires in COVID-19. Turning to the study itself: Symptom resolution, clearance, or two negative PCRs marked donors in Cohort 3 as recovered. PBMCs, B-cell-depleted T cells, or T cells provided the cDNA or gDNA that made up the material.

Trimming took 0 bases from V and 8 from J; bases not matched to a gene: 7. The CDR3 sequence is 16 residues long. Germline V CDR1 and CDR2: LGHDT, YNNKEL (reference sequence). As handled by the study authors: Cell counts per sample came from amplifying reference gene primers. Libraries were prepared by immunoSEQ multiplex PCR; TCRdb keeps only in-frame clonotypes and omits some of them. Clone size and the V and J calls come from that table; the DNA yielded D and trimming. The sample holds around 140,000 clones, approximately 80% seen once. This chain joins TRBV3-1 (or the pseudogene TRBV3-2) and TRBJ2-2; 9 positions match TRBD1. Sequencing was carried out using PBMCs or T cells enriched from blood (not recorded which). The TCR was taken from a man aged 50-60 years in a cohort exposed to, infected with or recovered from COVID-19 (not recorded which). The CDR3 sequence: CASSQDSQGAPGELFF. The CDR3 bases are TGTGCCAGCAGCCAAGATTCACAGGGGGCGCCTGGGGAGCTGTTTTTT.